This TCR beta chain originates from a study of T cell changes during pregnancy in multiple sclerosis (dated by TCRdb to the late 2010s). Study-level background: The study examined how the T cell repertoire changed over the course of pregnancy in women with multiple sclerosis.

The receptor library was made with the immunoSEQ multiplex PCR assay. This immuneACCESS table, as held by TCRdb, lists in-frame sequences with V and J called but not all clones. Of the missing ones, under half trace to an unresolved V gene in checked studies; the others have no known cause. The sample table holds 71,000 or so clones, of which around nine tenths were seen once. The ten largest account for over 1% of the sample. According to the germline V gene (reference sequence), CDR1 reads PRHDT and CDR2 reads FYEKMQ. The CDR3 contains 13 residues, cysteine and phenylalanine counted. The sequence is cut down to CDR3 DNA, 39 bases in frame from base 1. Trimming removed 3 bases from V and 5 bases from J, leaving 10 bases between the germline ends. Points on this clone: Which antigen it targets is not known. Base qualities are not at hand, and no much larger clone is one base apart.

The source material was peripheral blood, sampled in the third trimester of pregnancy. The receptor chain draws on TRBV13 and TRBJ2-5; the D segment could be TRBD1, given 6 matching bases. The clonotype comes from a female donor with multiple sclerosis, enrolled in a pregnancy study. CDR3 loop: CASSFRTAETQYF. The nucleotide sequence is TGTGCCAGCAGCTTCCGGACAGCGGAGACCCAGTACTTC.